The source of this TCR beta chain is a study of cytomegalovirus exposure and HLA in healthy donors. Study-level points and caveats: In a later analysis, TCR beta V- and J-gene trimming was associated with a missense DCLRE1C variant. Cytomegalovirus-associated status was assigned to 164 TCR beta chains. Later analysis reportedly placed an Asian-associated ancestry cluster below the approximately 700-donor mean in N-insertions.

After removal of 8 bases from V and 9 bases from J, the junction contained 7 bases not matched to a gene. The CDR3 spans 11 residues. Germline CDR1 and CDR2: SQVTM and ANQGSEA. PCR amplification relied on 60 Vbeta primers (plus 13 Jbeta primers). The assay was immunoSEQ multiplex PCR, and TCRdb's table has in-frame clones only and misses some. The sample records roughly 200,000 clones, less than 85% being singletons. Note on this clone: As yet, its antigen is unknown.

This chain uses TRBV29-1 with TRBJ2-1; 7 bases align to TRBD2. What was sequenced was PBMCs. The receptor was derived from a man aged 18 to 30 in good health and CMV-seronegative. The CDR3 protein is CSPGGDSEQFF. The CDR3 coding sequence is TGCAGCCCTGGGGGGGATAGTGAGCAGTTCTTC.